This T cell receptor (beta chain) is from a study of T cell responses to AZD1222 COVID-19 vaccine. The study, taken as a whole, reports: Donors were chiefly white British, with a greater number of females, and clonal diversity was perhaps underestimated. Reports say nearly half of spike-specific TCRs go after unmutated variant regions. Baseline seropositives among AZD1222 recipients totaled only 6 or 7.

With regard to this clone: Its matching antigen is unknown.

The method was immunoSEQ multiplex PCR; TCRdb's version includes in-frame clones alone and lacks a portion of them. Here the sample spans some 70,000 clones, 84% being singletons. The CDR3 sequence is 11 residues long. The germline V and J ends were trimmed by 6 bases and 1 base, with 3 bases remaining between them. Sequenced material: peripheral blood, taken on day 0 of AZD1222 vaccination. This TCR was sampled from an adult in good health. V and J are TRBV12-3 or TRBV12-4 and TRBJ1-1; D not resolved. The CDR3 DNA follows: TGTGCCAGCAGGGCGAACACTGAAGCTTTCTTT. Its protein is CASRANTEAFF.